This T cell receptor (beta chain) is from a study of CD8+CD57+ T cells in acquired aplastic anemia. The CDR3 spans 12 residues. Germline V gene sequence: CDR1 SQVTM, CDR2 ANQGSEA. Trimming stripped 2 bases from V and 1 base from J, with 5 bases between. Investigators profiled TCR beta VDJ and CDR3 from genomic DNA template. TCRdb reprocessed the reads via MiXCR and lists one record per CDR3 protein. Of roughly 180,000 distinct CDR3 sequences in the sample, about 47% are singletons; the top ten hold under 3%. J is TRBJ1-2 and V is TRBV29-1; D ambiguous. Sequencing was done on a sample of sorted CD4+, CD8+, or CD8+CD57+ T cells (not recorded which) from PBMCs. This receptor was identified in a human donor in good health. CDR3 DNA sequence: TGCAGCGTTGAATCACTTAACTATGGCTACACCTTC. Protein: CSVESLNYGYTF.